This note documents a single T cell receptor (beta chain) sequence. Its antigen is unidentified. The data were obtained in a study of shared clonotypes between healthy human individuals. The CDR3 has 15 residues. V was shortened by 8 bases and J by 4 bases, with 21 bases between the two germline ends. Germline CDR1 and CDR2: SNHLY and FYNNEI. Ten immunoSEQ deep assay plates were used by the authors to sequence unsorted PBMC DNA. Per the authors' pipeline: ImmunoSEQ yielded junction-only sequences lacking quality scores, so filtering differed. This table comes from immunoSEQ multiplex PCR, and its TCRdb copy is limited to in-frame clones, with some not included. The DNA gave D and trimming, while V, J and clone size come from that table. This table holds under 600,000 clones, 75% to 80% found once. Findings and limits, study-wide: It was anticipated that sequencing depth would influence how many clonotypes donors shared. The study drew on few donors, limiting represented genetic and exposure-history diversity.

This receptor was identified in a woman aged 35 to 49 in good health. Some clones in this sample may be carry-over from other donors' samples. The chain carries TRBV2 and TRBJ2-7; TRBD2 might be the D (6 bases). Sequenced material: PBMCs. CDR3 bases: TGTGCCAGCCGAAAGGAGGGCGGGATGATTTACGAGCAGTACTTC. Translating it yields CASRKEGGMIYEQYF. The whole variable domain, remainder taken from reference TRBV2 and TRBJ2-7, is EPEVTQTPSHQVTQMGQEVILRCVPISNHLYFYWYRQILGQKVEFLVSFYNNEISEKSEIFDDQFSVERPDGSNFTLKIRSTKLEDSAMYFCASRKEGGMIYEQYFGPGTRLTVT.